This is a list of T cell receptor beta chains from one sample in a study of cytomegalovirus exposure and HLA in healthy donors. Clones were sequenced by immunoSEQ multiplex PCR, and TCRdb holds only the in-frame ones, with some missing. The sample lists approximately 160,000 clones; roughly 65% were seen once. Sequenced: PBMCs. Receptors originate from a woman aged 18-29 years in good health and CMV-seropositive. Each CDR3 is given with its conserved first and last residue. The order of the fields is J gene, V gene, clone size, D gene, CDR3 protein, CDR3 DNA. A D gene is named only where the DNA matches it firmly. Not all rows give a size; the values are once, few, many and, for expanded clones, a class.

TRBJ2-1 | TRBV18 | few | . | CASSPATGDNEQFF | TGTGCCAGCTCACCAGCCACGGGGGACAATGAGCAGTTCTTC
TRBJ1-5 | TRBV25-1 | . | . | CASNGGYSNQPQHF | TGTGCCAGCAACGGGGGGTATAGCAATCAGCCCCAGCATTTT
TRBJ2-7 | TRBV2 | . | TRBD2 | CASSRGLASYEQYF | TGTGCCAGCAGCCGGGGACTAGCGTCCTACGAGCAGTACTTC
TRBJ1-2 | TRBV19 | few | . | CATQIAGLDGYTF | TGTGCCACCCAAATTGCGGGGCTCGATGGCTACACCTTC
TRBJ2-7 | TRBV30 | . | . | CACSLRGIFSYEQYF | TGTGCCTGTTCCCTTCGAGGGATCTTCTCCTACGAGCAGTACTTC
TRBJ2-7 | TRBV30 | . | . | CAWRPNGQGTYEQYF | TGTGCCTGGAGGCCGAACGGGCAGGGAACCTACGAGCAGTACTTC
TRBJ1-2 | TRBV5-5 | few | . | CASSLDLQGYYGYTF | TGTGCCAGCAGCTTGGACTTGCAGGGATACTATGGCTACACCTTC
TRBJ2-2 | TRBV7-2 | . | . | CASSLVLGANTGELFF | TGTGCCAGCAGCTTAGTACTCGGTGCGAACACCGGGGAGCTGTTTTTT
TRBJ2-1 | TRBV19 | . | . | CASSIDYREQFF | TGTGCCAGTAGTATCGACTATAGGGAGCAGTTCTTC
TRBJ1-5 | TRBV27 | few | . | CASSLSMGVQPQHF | TGTGCCAGCAGTTTATCCATGGGAGTTCAGCCCCAGCATTTT
TRBJ2-1 | TRBV7-9 | few | . | CASSALRGTSYNEQFF | TGTGCCAGCAGCGCCCTTAGGGGTACCTCCTACAATGAGCAGTTCTTC
TRBJ1-5 | TRBV25-1 | . | TRBD1 | CASSGDRAGYQPQHF | TGTGCCAGCAGTGGGGACAGGGCCGGATATCAGCCCCAGCATTTT
TRBJ2-1 | TRBV2 | once | TRBD2 | CASSEERLADNEQFF | TGTGCCAGCAGTGAAGAGCGACTAGCGGACAATGAGCAGTTCTTC
TRBJ1-5 | TRBV27 | . | . | CASRGGAPNQPQHF | TGTGCCAGCAGAGGAGGGGCGCCGAATCAGCCCCAGCATTTT
TRBJ2-5 | TRBV9 | . | . | CASSVEAGPQGETQYF | TGTGCCAGCAGCGTGGAGGCGGGACCCCAGGGAGAGACCCAGTACTTC
TRBJ2-1 | TRBV14 | . | . | CASSQVVGAYNEQFF | TGTGCCAGCAGCCAAGTTGTAGGGGCCTACAATGAGCAGTTCTTC
TRBJ2-3 | TRBV5-1 | . | TRBD2 | CASSLSLTSGGDTQYF | TGCGCCAGCAGCTTGTCCCTGACTAGCGGGGGAGATACGCAGTATTTT
TRBJ1-2 | TRBV4-3 | few | . | CASSQDSGRGPSGYTF | TGCGCCAGCAGCCAAGATTCGGGTCGAGGGCCCTCGGGCTACACCTTC
TRBJ2-7 | TRBV6-6 | . | . | CASSFYSGGDDEQYF | TGTGCCAGCAGTTTCTACAGCGGAGGCGACGACGAGCAGTACTTC
TRBJ2-1 | TRBV9 | few | TRBD2 | CASSAGGAGGWNEQFF | TGTGCCAGCAGCGCCGGGGGAGCGGGAGGTTGGAATGAGCAGTTCTTC
TRBJ1-5 | TRBV19 | . | . | CASSIVGGNQPQHF | TGTGCCAGTAGTATAGTAGGAGGGAATCAGCCCCAGCATTTT
TRBJ2-7 | TRBV29-1 | . | . | CSVEGDKSPYEQYF | TGCAGCGTTGAAGGGGACAAGTCCCCCTACGAGCAGTACTTC
TRBJ1-4 | TRBV30 | few | . | CAWTRNRANEKLFF | TGTGCCTGGACACGCAATCGGGCTAATGAAAAACTGTTTTTT
TRBJ2-6 | TRBV5-1 | . | . | CASSFRGTGANVLTF | TGCGCCAGCAGCTTCCGGGGGACTGGGGCCAACGTCCTGACTTTC
TRBJ1-5 | TRBV27 | . | . | CASSSTLKQPQHF | TGTGCCAGCAGTTCTACCTTGAAACAGCCCCAGCATTTT
TRBJ2-7 | TRBV5-1 | . | . | CASKQQETYEQYF | TGCGCCAGCAAACAACAGGAAACCTACGAGCAGTACTTC
TRBJ1-3 | TRBV5-1 | . | TRBD1 | CASSSGQGFSGNTIYF | TGCGCCAGCAGCTCCGGACAGGGCTTCTCTGGAAACACCATATATTTT
TRBJ1-2 | TRBV29-1 | few | . | CSVTLPLDKPYGYTF | TGCAGCGTTACCCTCCCTTTGGACAAGCCCTATGGCTACACCTTC
TRBJ1-1 | TRBV10-2 | . | TRBD1 | CASTPIAGGTEAFF | TGCGCCAGCACCCCCATCGCAGGGGGCACTGAAGCTTTCTTT
TRBJ1-3 | TRBV5-8 | . | TRBD1 | CASSLGQGPGNTIYF | TGTGCCAGCAGCTTGGGACAGGGGCCTGGAAACACCATATATTTT
TRBJ2-7 | TRBV9 | . | TRBD2 | CASSVAGGFDEQYF | TGTGCCAGCAGCGTAGCGGGAGGGTTCGACGAGCAGTACTTC
TRBJ1-6 | TRBV9 | few | . | CASSAEEGDSSYNSPLHF | TGTGCCAGCAGCGCCGAAGAAGGGGATAGCTCCTATAATTCACCCCTCCACTTT
TRBJ2-1 | TRBV2 | . | . | CASSGSPPPPYNEQFF | TGTGCCAGCAGTGGAAGCCCACCCCCGCCATACAATGAGCAGTTCTTC
TRBJ2-6 | TRBV10-3 | once | TRBD1 | CAIRTGTGPPSGANVLTF | TGTGCCATCAGAACCGGGACAGGGCCACCCTCTGGGGCCAACGTCCTGACTTTC
TRBJ1-1 | TRBV13 | . | . | CASSLEGQENTEAFF | TGTGCCAGCAGCTTAGAGGGACAAGAGAACACTGAAGCTTTCTTT
TRBJ1-5 | TRBV6-4 | once | TRBD1 | CASRPRDRGLNSNQPQHF | TGTGCCAGCAGGCCCCGGGACAGGGGGCTTAATAGCAATCAGCCCCAGCATTTT
TRBJ2-1 | TRBV7-8 | once | TRBD2 | CASSLGGSNEQFF | TGTGCCAGCAGCTTGGGGGGGAGTAATGAGCAGTTCTTC
TRBJ2-7 | TRBV6-5 | . | . | CASREGGYEQYF | TGTGCCAGCAGGGAGGGAGGCTACGAGCAGTACTTC
TRBJ1-2 | TRBV5-6 | . | . | CASSFFLVGRSEYTF | TGTGCCAGCAGCTTCTTTTTAGTGGGGCGTAGTGAGTACACCTTC
TRBJ1-2 | TRBV6-6 | . | . | CASEIRGGYTF | TGTGCCAGCGAAATTCGGGGTGGCTACACCTTC
TRBJ2-1 | TRBV10-2 | . | . | CASSLGGPSSYNEQFF | TGCGCCAGCAGTCTCGGGGGACCCAGCTCCTACAATGAGCAGTTCTTC
TRBJ2-5 | TRBV7-8 | few | TRBD2 | CASSPGGTRWETQYF | TGTGCCAGCAGCCCGGGGGGGACAAGATGGGAGACCCAGTACTTC
TRBJ2-1 | TRBV10-3 | . | . | CAIKEGHNNEQFF | TGTGCCATCAAAGAAGGACATAACAATGAGCAGTTCTTC
TRBJ2-6 | TRBV28 | . | . | CASSSFRSGANVLTF | TGTGCCAGCAGTTCCTTCCGGTCCGGGGCCAACGTCCTGACTTTC
TRBJ2-2 | TRBV30 | . | . | CAWSVLTANTGELFF | TGTGCCTGGAGTGTACTGACAGCGAACACCGGGGAGCTGTTTTTT
TRBJ1-1 | TRBV19 | . | TRBD1 | CASSGTAQGAPTNTEAFF | TGTGCCAGTAGTGGGACGGCGCAGGGGGCCCCCACGAACACTGAAGCTTTCTTT
TRBJ2-5 | TRBV5-4 | . | . | CASAPGGPQETQYF | TGTGCCAGCGCGCCCGGGGGTCCCCAAGAGACCCAGTACTTC
TRBJ2-1 | TRBV5-1 | . | . | CASSFWQRTTNEQFF | TGCGCCAGCAGCTTTTGGCAGCGGACCACCAATGAGCAGTTCTTC
TRBJ2-1 | TRBV27 | . | . | CASSARGSSYNEQFF | TGTGCCAGCAGCGCTCGGGGTTCTTCCTACAATGAGCAGTTCTTC